A single sample is the source of the 9 T cell receptor beta chains below, sequenced in a study of blood T cell repertoires in COVID-19. Clones were read by immunoSEQ multiplex PCR, and TCRdb kept only the in-frame ones, dropping some. The top ten clones hold roughly 8% of a sample with 150,000 to 200,000 clones, just over 85% of them seen once. Material for sequencing was peripheral blood. These receptors were collected from a man aged 55-75 years with acute or convalescent COVID-19.

The CDR3 DNA sequence: TGTGCCAGTAGTGGCGGGACCGGGGAGCTGTTTTTT. It specifies CASSGGTGELFF. This rearrangement joins TRBV19 to TRBJ2-2; a possible D gene is TRBD2 (5 bases). The CDR3 has 12 amino acids. Trimming stripped 5 bases from V and 5 bases from J, with 6 bases between. The germline CDR1 and CDR2 sequences are LNHDA and SQIVND (reference sequence).

This sequence joins TRBV30 and TRBJ1-1, with a tentative D call TRBD1 (5 bases). This CDR3 comprises 13 residues. Germline loops: CDR1 GTSNPN, CDR2 SVGIG (reference sequence). V was trimmed by 3 bases and J by 0 bases, leaving 8 bases between them. The chain's CDR3 is CAWSRQMNTEAFF. The CDR3 DNA sequence: TGTGCCTGGAGCCGACAGATGAACACTGAAGCTTTCTTT.

The chain employs TRBV23-1 and TRBJ1-1; 9 bases are a match to TRBD1. TRBV23-1 is reported as an ORF; its role is uncertain. The J segment lost 3 bases and the V segment lost 2 bases, leaving 7 bases of the junction unmatched. The CDR3 loop spans 16 amino acids. CDR3 nucleotides: TGCGCCAGCAGTCAAGATAGACAGGGGGATTACACTGAAGCTTTCTTT. It specifies CASSQDRQGDYTEAFF.

This clone was recorded a few times. The J gene is TRBJ1-2, the V gene TRBV30, with D possibly TRBD1 on 6 matching bases. V lost 3 bases, J lost 8 bases, and 16 bases lay in between. From germline, CDR1 is GTSNPN and CDR2 SVGIG (reference sequence). The CDR3 is made up of 13 amino acids. CDR3 nucleotides: TGTGCCTGGAGCTCCAGACAGGTTGTGGGCTACACCTTC. Encoded protein: CAWSSRQVVGYTF.

The chain carries TRBV19 and TRBJ2-1; 9 bases fit TRBD2. Germline loops: CDR1 LNHDA, CDR2 SQIVND (reference sequence). The CDR3 totals 14 residues. Trimming cost V 4 bases and J 9 bases; bases outside gene matches: 7. The CDR3 bases are TGTGCCAGTAGTAGCGGGAGGGCTCGGGTTGAGCAGTTCTTC. As protein: CASSSGRARVEQFF.

The chain employs TRBV3-1 (or the pseudogene TRBV3-2) and TRBJ2-3, with a tentative D call TRBD2 (5 bases). V lost 8 bases to trimming and J lost 5 bases, with 14 bases between them. CDR3 size: 13 residues. Germline V lookup: CDR1 LGHDT, CDR2 YNNKEL (reference sequence). In DNA, the CDR3 is TGTGCCAGCGCCAGCGGAGCTGGAGATACGCAGTATTTT. This translates into CASASGAGDTQYF.

The rearrangement links TRBV7-8 to TRBJ1-1; 10 bases fit TRBD1. Germline loops: CDR1 SGHVS, CDR2 FQNEAQ. J gave up 1 base and V 0 bases, and 8 bases lay outside the gene matches. The CDR3 runs to 18 residues. The CDR3 reads CASSLARGQGRGNTEAFF. The CDR3 DNA follows: TGTGCCAGCAGCTTAGCGCGGGGACAGGGGCGGGGGAACACTGAAGCTTTCTTT. The variable domain in full, completed from reference TRBV7-8 and TRBJ1-1, reads GAGVSQSPRYKVAKRGQDVALRCDPISGHVSLFWYQQALGQGPEFLTYFQNEAQLDKSGLPSDRFFAERPEGSVSTLKIQRTQQEDSAVYLCASSLARGQGRGNTEAFFGQGTRLTVV.

The J gene is TRBJ2-1, the V gene TRBV7-2; possibly TRBD2 for D (6 bases). Trimming took off 5 bases at V and 9 bases at J, with 17 bases between the two ends. The germline gives CDR1 SGHTA, CDR2 FQGNSA. The length of the CDR3 is 14 residues. The CDR3 reads CASSVGLTGSEQFF. As DNA, the CDR3 is TGTGCCAGCAGCGTCGGCTTGACCGGGAGTGAGCAGTTCTTC.

Note on this clone: The same CDR3 arises from other DNA sequences in this sample as well. This chain links TRBV5-1 with TRBJ1-1; D call uncertain. Germline V gene sequence: CDR1 SGHRS, CDR2 YFSETQ. V was trimmed by 0 bases and J by 1 base, leaving 7 bases between them. The CDR3 is 14 amino acids. CDR3 residues: CASSLGFGNTEAFF. DNA of the CDR3: TGCGCCAGCAGCTTGGGCTTCGGGAACACTGAAGCTTTCTTT.